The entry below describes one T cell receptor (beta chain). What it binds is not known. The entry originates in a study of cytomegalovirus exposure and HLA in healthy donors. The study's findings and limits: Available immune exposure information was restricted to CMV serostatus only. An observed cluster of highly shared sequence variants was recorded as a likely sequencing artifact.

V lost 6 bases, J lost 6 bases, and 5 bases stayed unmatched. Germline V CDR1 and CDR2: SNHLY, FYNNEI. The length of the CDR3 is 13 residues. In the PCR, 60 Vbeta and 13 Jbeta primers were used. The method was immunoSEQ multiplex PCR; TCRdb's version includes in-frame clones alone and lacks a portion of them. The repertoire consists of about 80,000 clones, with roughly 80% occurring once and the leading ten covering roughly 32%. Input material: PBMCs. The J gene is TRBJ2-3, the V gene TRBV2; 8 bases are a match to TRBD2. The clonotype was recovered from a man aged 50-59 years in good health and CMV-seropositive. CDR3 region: CASRGTSLDTQYF. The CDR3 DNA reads TGTGCCAGCAGGGGGACTAGTTTGGATACGCAGTATTTT.